The 10 T cell receptor beta chains below come from one sample, sequenced in a study of early T cells in non-severe SARS-CoV-2 infection. TCRdb re-called the 5' RACE reads through MiXCR, storing one row per CDR3 protein. Of 35,000 to 45,000 distinct CDR3 sequences in the sample, less than 15% were seen once. The specimen sequenced was whole blood. These receptors all come from an adult who was a healthcare worker with PCR-confirmed SARS-CoV-2 infection or an uninfected control (not recorded which).

This clonotype was recorded at least ten times. The V gene is TRBV28, the J gene TRBJ2-7; 13 bases line up with TRBD2. J was trimmed by 7 bases and V by 4 bases; bases with no gene match: 16. The CDR3 totals 18 residues. Looked up from germline, CDR1 is MDHEN and CDR2 is SYDVKM. The CDR3 here is CASSSSALGLAGALEQYF. The CDR3 DNA sequence: TGTGCCAGCAGTTCTTCCGCTCTCGGACTAGCGGGAGCCTTGGAGCAGTACTTC.

The genes are TRBV6-5 and TRBJ1-3, with D unresolved. V lost 4 bases and J 2 bases, leaving 9 bases between the germline ends. This CDR3 has 14 residues. CDR1 is MNHEY, CDR2 SVGAGI, per germline. As DNA, the CDR3 is TGTGCCAGCAGTTCGGCGCCCCCTGGAAACACCATATATTTT. Its translation is CASSSAPPGNTIYF.

The sample holds many counts of this clonotype. The rearrangement uses TRBV12-3 or TRBV12-4 and TRBJ1-2; no definite D call. V was cut by 8 bases and J by 5 bases, with 12 bases left in between. The CDR3 sequence is 12 residues long. The CDR3 spells CASGYGGYGYTF. CDR3 nucleotides: TGTGCCAGCGGGTACGGAGGATATGGCTACACCTTC.

In its sample, this clonotype was seen many times. V usage is TRBV20-1 and J usage is TRBJ2-6, with D possibly matching TRBD1 (6 bases). The length of the CDR3 is 14 residues. V was cut by 5 bases and J by 2 bases, with 10 bases left in between. The germline V gene encodes CDR1 DFQATT and CDR2 SNEGSKA (reference sequence). The CDR3 DNA reads as TGCAGTGCTCATGGGGGCCCTGGGGCCAACGTCCTGACTTTC. This sequence encodes CSAHGGPGANVLTF.

The gene calls are TRBV19 and TRBJ2-7; a weak D match, TRBD1 (6 bases). The CDR3 consists of 15 residues. CDR1 is LNHDA and CDR2 is SQIVND in the germline V gene (reference sequence). V was trimmed by 5 bases and J by 6 bases, leaving 20 bases between them. The CDR3 region has the DNA TGTGCCAGTAGTGAGAGGGGGATCCGGCCCTCCGAGCAGTACTTC. Translated: CASSERGIRPSEQYF.

This chain connects TRBV7-9 to TRBJ2-1; weak D call: TRBD1 (6 bases). V was shortened by 5 bases and J by 3 bases, with 20 bases between the two germline ends. Germline-derived CDR1 and CDR2 are SEHNR and FQNEAQ (reference sequence). The CDR3 length is 17 residues. CDR3 in DNA: TGTGCCAGCAGCCAGGCGGACAGTTTTTTCCTCTACAATGAGCAGTTCTTC. Amino acid sequence: CASSQADSFFLYNEQFF.

There are a few counts of this clonotype. The chain has TRBV20-1 and TRBJ2-1, with TRBD2 identical over 7 bases. J gave up 7 bases and V 3 bases, and 12 bases lay outside the gene matches. The CDR3 is 15 residues long. Germline CDR1 is DFQATT and CDR2 is SNEGSKA (reference sequence). The chain's CDR3 is CSARPFASGPNEQFF. The CDR3 DNA follows: TGCAGTGCTAGGCCTTTCGCTAGCGGACCGAATGAGCAGTTCTTC.

The chain combines TRBV29-1 with TRBJ2-3; TRBD2 might be the D (6 bases). CDR3 length equals 12 residues. The germline gives CDR1 SQVTM, CDR2 ANQGSEA. V lost 5 bases and J lost 5, with 11 bases in between. CDR3 residues: CSVRSGGDTQYF. CDR3 DNA: TGCAGCGTTAGGTCCGGGGGAGATACGCAGTATTTT.

The rearrangement joins TRBV5-1 to TRBJ2-3, with TRBD2 matching 11 bases. CDR3 size: 16 residues. With 0 bases clipped from V and 9 bases from J, the junction kept 9 bases outside the gene matches. From germline, CDR1 is SGHRS and CDR2 YFSETQ. The CDR3 coding sequence is TGCGCCAGCAGCTTGGGAGCTACTAGCGGGGGTCTAACGCAGTATTTT. Translation: CASSLGATSGGLTQYF. The full variable domain, rest sourced from reference TRBV5-1 and TRBJ2-3, is KAGVTQTPRYLIKTRGQQVTLSCSPISGHRSVSWYQQTPGQGLQFLFEYFSETQRNKGNFPGRFSGRQFSNSRSEMNVSTLELGDSALYLCASSLGATSGGLTQYFGPGTRLTVL.

The chain links TRBV7-9 to TRBJ1-1, with D possibly being TRBD1 (5 bases). CDR1 SEHNR and CDR2 FQNEAQ come from the germline V gene (reference sequence). This CDR3 spans 15 amino acids. Deletions cut 4 bases from V and 6 bases from J, with 18 bases between. CDR3: CASSSVNRFYAEAFF. The CDR3 DNA is TGTGCCAGCAGCTCTGTAAACAGGTTTTACGCTGAAGCTTTCTTT.